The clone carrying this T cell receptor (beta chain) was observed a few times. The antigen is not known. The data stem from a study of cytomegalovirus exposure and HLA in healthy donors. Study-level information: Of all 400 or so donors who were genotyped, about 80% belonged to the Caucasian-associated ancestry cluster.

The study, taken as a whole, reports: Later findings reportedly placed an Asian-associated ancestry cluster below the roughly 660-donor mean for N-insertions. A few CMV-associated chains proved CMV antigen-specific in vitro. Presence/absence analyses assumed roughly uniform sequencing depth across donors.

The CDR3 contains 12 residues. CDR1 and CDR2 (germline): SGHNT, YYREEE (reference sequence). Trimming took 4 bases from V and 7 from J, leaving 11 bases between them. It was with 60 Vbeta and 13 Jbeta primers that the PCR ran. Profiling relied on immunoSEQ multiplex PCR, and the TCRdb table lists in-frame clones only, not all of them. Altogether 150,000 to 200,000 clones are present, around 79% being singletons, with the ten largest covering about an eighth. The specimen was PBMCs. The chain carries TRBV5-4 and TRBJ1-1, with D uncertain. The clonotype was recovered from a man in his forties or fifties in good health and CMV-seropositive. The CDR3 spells CASSGGRVEAFF. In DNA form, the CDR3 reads TGTGCCAGCAGCGGTGGGAGGGTTGAAGCTTTCTTT.